The clone carrying this TCR beta chain was seen at least ten times. Germline lookup yields CDR1 MNHNS and CDR2 SASEGT. The trim removed 6 bases at V and 7 bases at J, leaving 11 bases unmatched. The CDR3 extends over 15 amino acids. The source of the sample is a study of blood T cells in healthy people across ages. The authors ran a second PCR of roughly 6 to 12 cycles using a sample-barcoded 5' primer and a J-beta primer mix. TCRdb passed the 5' RACE reads through MiXCR, listing each CDR3 protein once. The repertoire holds around 1.7 million distinct CDR3 sequences, 28% seen once, with about 8% in the top ten.

The sample consisted of blood. The J gene is TRBJ2-7, the V gene TRBV6-1; 11 bases are a match to TRBD2. The TCR sequence derives from a woman in her twenties or thirties in good health. The CDR3 loop reads CASRPLSGGAGEQYF. DNA of the CDR3: TGTGCCAGCAGGCCCCTTAGCGGGGGGGCGGGAGAGCAGTACTTC.